These T cell receptor beta chains were read from a single sample in a study of EBV T-cell therapy then PD-1 blockade in nasopharyngeal carcinoma. No antigen has been assigned to these receptors. The protocol was immunoSEQ multiplex PCR, while the TCRdb copy is restricted to in-frame clones and leaves out a portion. This table holds around 19,000 clones, roughly four fifths found once. The sequencing used CD8+ T cells from blood, collected at roughly day 280 from a patient whose treatment included autologous EBV-specific T cells and nivolumab. These receptors all stem from a man aged 35-49 years with nasopharyngeal carcinoma. Each CDR3 is given with its conserved first and last residue. Fields, in order: J gene, V gene, clone size, CDR3 protein. Clone size appears in some rows only: once, few, many, or a class for an expanded clone.

j_call: TRBJ2-1
v_call: TRBV7-9
clone_size: NA
cdr3_aa: CASSPPTSGASYNEQFF

j_call: TRBJ1-5
v_call: TRBV6-2/TRBV6-3
clone_size: NA
cdr3_aa: CASSSDEGSNQPQHF

j_call: TRBJ2-5
v_call: TRBV7-9
clone_size: NA
cdr3_aa: CASSLVGIQETQYF

j_call: TRBJ1-4
v_call: TRBV7-9
clone_size: NA
cdr3_aa: CASSSYHMRVTNEKLFF

j_call: TRBJ1-1
v_call: TRBV5-4
clone_size: NA
cdr3_aa: CASSLSGVGTEAFF

j_call: TRBJ1-2
v_call: TRBV6-6
clone_size: NA
cdr3_aa: CASSYWDGPNYGYTF

j_call: TRBJ2-7
v_call: TRBV7-3
clone_size: NA
cdr3_aa: CASSSRGLRAGSYEQYF

j_call: TRBJ2-2
v_call: TRBV6-4
clone_size: NA
cdr3_aa: CASSARDTGELFF

j_call: TRBJ1-1
v_call: TRBV4-1
clone_size: NA
cdr3_aa: CASSMYRDTEAFF

j_call: TRBJ1-1
v_call: TRBV10-1
clone_size: NA
cdr3_aa: CASLKGSRGRVNTEAFF

j_call: TRBJ1-4
v_call: TRBV7-9
clone_size: NA
cdr3_aa: CASSLGGGGEKLFF

j_call: TRBJ1-2
v_call: TRBV13
clone_size: NA
cdr3_aa: CASSLGTGNYGYTF

j_call: TRBJ1-1
v_call: TRBV6-6
clone_size: NA
cdr3_aa: CASSSLGYEMNTEAFF

j_call: TRBJ2-7
v_call: TRBV6-2/TRBV6-3
clone_size: NA
cdr3_aa: CASSPPGQGADEQYF

j_call: TRBJ1-4
v_call: TRBV9
clone_size: NA
cdr3_aa: CASSLGRGQFNEKLFF

j_call: TRBJ1-2
v_call: TRBV29-1
clone_size: NA
cdr3_aa: CSVEKRDGYTF

j_call: TRBJ1-6
v_call: TRBV27
clone_size: once
cdr3_aa: CASRDKTAYNSPLHF

j_call: TRBJ1-5
v_call: TRBV9
clone_size: NA
cdr3_aa: CASSSGTVNQPQHF